This is a list of T cell receptor beta chains from one sample in a study of regulatory T cells in long-lasting Graves disease. One entry per CDR3 protein results from TCRdb running MiXCR on the multiplex PCR reads. The sample has roughly 420,000 distinct CDR3 sequences, 15% to 20% seen once. The data also belong to a second study, concerning T cells in Graves' hyperthyroidism and ophthalmopathy.

Sequenced material: peripheral blood mononuclear cells (PBMCs), taken at new diagnosis, from a patient treated with antithyroid drugs. The source is a woman between 18 and 30 years old with Graves disease. CDR3s include the opening cysteine and the closing phenylalanine or tryptophan. A D gene is named only where the DNA matches it firmly. Size tells how often a clone was seen (once, few, many) or the class of an expanded clone, and some rows leave it out.

D: NA; size: many; V: TRBV6-1; J: TRBJ1-5; DNA: TGTGCCAGCAAGTCAGGGGTGCGGAGCAATCAGCCCCAGCATTTT; CDR3: CASKSGVRSNQPQHF
D: NA; size: few; V: TRBV28; J: TRBJ2-2; DNA: TGTGCCAGCAGCTACGGAGTTAACACCGGGGAGCTGTTTTTT; CDR3: CASSYGVNTGELFF
D: NA; size: NA; V: TRBV18; J: TRBJ2-1; DNA: TGTGCCAGCACGCGGTCGATCTACAATGAGCAGTTCTTC; CDR3: CASTRSIYNEQFF
D: TRBD2; size: few; V: TRBV12-5; J: TRBJ2-1; DNA: TGTGCTAGTGGTCCCGAGGATAGCGGGAGCTACAATGAGCAGTTCTTC; CDR3: CASGPEDSGSYNEQFF
D: TRBD1; size: many; V: TRBV29-1; J: TRBJ1-1; DNA: TGCAGCGTTGGCCTGGTGGACAGGGGCAATGAAGCTTTCTTT; CDR3: CSVGLVDRGNEAFF
D: NA; size: NA; V: TRBV19; J: TRBJ1-1; DNA: TGTGCCAGTAGTATGGGTGGAGGTAGAATCACTGAAGCTTTCTTT; CDR3: CASSMGGGRITEAFF
D: NA; size: many; V: TRBV7-2; J: TRBJ2-1; DNA: TGTGCCAGCAGCCCCCCGGACAATGAGCAGTTCTTC; CDR3: CASSPPDNEQFF
D: NA; size: NA; V: TRBV4-3; J: TRBJ2-4; DNA: TGCGCCAGCAGCCTTTCTGCGGTAGCCAAAAACATTCAGTACTTC; CDR3: CASSLSAVAKNIQYF
D: TRBD1; size: few; V: TRBV11-3; J: TRBJ1-1; DNA: TGTGCCAGCAGCTTTAACAGGGGGGATACTGAAGCTTTCTTT; CDR3: CASSFNRGDTEAFF
D: TRBD2; size: many; V: TRBV9; J: TRBJ2-7; DNA: TGTGCCAGCAGCCCTAGGGGAGCGGGAGCGGAAAACGAGCAGTACTTC; CDR3: CASSPRGAGAENEQYF
D: NA; size: many; V: TRBV5-1; J: TRBJ2-3; DNA: TGCGCCAGCAAACAGGGCGGAGGCACAGATACGCAGTATTTT; CDR3: CASKQGGGTDTQYF
D: TRBD1; size: many; V: TRBV24-1; J: TRBJ2-5; DNA: TGTGCCACCAGTGATCGCAGACAGGGCGGAATCGAGACCCAGTACTTC; CDR3: CATSDRRQGGIETQYF
D: NA; size: NA; V: TRBV7-2; J: TRBJ1-3; DNA: TGTGCCAGCAGCCCCCCCGGGATACCAAGAAACACCATATATTTT; CDR3: CASSPPGIPRNTIYF
D: NA; size: many; V: TRBV28; J: TRBJ1-5; DNA: TGTGCCAGCAGTCCCATCCTTGCCCGCGGCACTCAGCCCCAGCATTTT; CDR3: CASSPILARGTQPQHF
D: TRBD2; size: NA; V: TRBV27; J: TRBJ2-1; DNA: TGTGCCAGCAGTTTTGGCGGGAGGGCCGATGAGCAGTTCTTC; CDR3: CASSFGGRADEQFF
D: NA; size: NA; V: TRBV6-2/TRBV6-3; J: TRBJ1-4; DNA: TGTGCCAGCAGTTGGCGACTTGGATGGGGGGAAGAAAAACTGTTTTTT; CDR3: CASSWRLGWGEEKLFF
D: TRBD1; size: NA; V: TRBV7-2; J: TRBJ1-2; DNA: TGTGCCAGCAGCTTAGGGACAGGGGATTTTTATGGCTACACCTTC; CDR3: CASSLGTGDFYGYTF
D: NA; size: many; V: TRBV20-1; J: TRBJ2-1; DNA: TGCAGTGCTAGACTGGAGGGCCGTTACAATGAGCAGTTCTTC; CDR3: CSARLEGRYNEQFF
D: NA; size: many; V: TRBV28; J: TRBJ1-6; DNA: TGTGCCAGCAGTGTAAACCCGCGTTTGGGTAATTCACCCCTCCACTTT; CDR3: CASSVNPRLGNSPLHF
D: TRBD1; size: few; V: TRBV10-3; J: TRBJ1-1; DNA: TGTGCCACCAGACAGGGTGGGGAGACTGAAGCTTTCTTT; CDR3: CATRQGGETEAFF
D: TRBD2; size: many; V: TRBV27; J: TRBJ2-7; DNA: TGTGCCAGCAGGGGCCGACTAGCGGGAGTAGGCGAGCAGTACTTC; CDR3: CASRGRLAGVGEQYF
D: TRBD1; size: NA; V: TRBV28; J: TRBJ2-6; DNA: TGTGCCAGCAGTCCGGGGGGGGGGACAGGGGGCGGTGGGGCCAACGTCCTGACTTTC; CDR3: CASSPGGGTGGGGANVLTF
D: TRBD2; size: many; V: TRBV6-1; J: TRBJ2-3; DNA: TGTGCCAGCAGGGGACTAGCGGGAGAAACAGATACGCAGTATTTT; CDR3: CASRGLAGETDTQYF
D: NA; size: NA; V: TRBV10-2; J: TRBJ2-7; DNA: TGCGCCAGCAGAGGACAGCGCGCCGCCTACGAGCAGTACTTC; CDR3: CASRGQRAAYEQYF
D: TRBD2; size: NA; V: TRBV14; J: TRBJ2-7; DNA: TGTGCCAGCAGCAGACGGACTAGCGGGACCGAGCAGTACTTC; CDR3: CASSRRTSGTEQYF